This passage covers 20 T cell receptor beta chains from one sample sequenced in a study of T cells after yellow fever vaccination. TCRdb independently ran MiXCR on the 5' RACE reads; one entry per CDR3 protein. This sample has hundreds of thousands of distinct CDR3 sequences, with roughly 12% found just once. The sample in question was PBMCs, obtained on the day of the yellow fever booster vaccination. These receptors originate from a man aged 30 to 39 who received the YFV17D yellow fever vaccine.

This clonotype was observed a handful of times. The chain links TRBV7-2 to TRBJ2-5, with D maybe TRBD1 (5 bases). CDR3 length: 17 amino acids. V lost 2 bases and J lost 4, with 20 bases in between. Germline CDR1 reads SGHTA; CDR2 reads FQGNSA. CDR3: CASSLRPLWQGGETQYF. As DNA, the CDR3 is TGTGCCAGCAGCTTAAGACCCTTGTGGCAGGGCGGAGAGACCCAGTACTTC.

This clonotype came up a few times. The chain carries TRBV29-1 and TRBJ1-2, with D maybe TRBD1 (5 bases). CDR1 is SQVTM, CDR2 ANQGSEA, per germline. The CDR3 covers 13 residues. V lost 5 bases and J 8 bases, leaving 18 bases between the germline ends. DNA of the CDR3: TGCAGCGTTCGAGGGGCTGCCGTTCGGGGCTACACCTTC. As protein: CSVRGAAVRGYTF.

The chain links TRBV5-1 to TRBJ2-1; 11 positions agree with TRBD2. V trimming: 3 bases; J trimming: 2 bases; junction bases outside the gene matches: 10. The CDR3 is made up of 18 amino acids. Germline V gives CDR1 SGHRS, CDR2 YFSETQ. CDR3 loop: CASSSTPGTSGTYNEQFF. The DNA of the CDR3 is TGCGCCAGCAGCTCTACCCCAGGGACTAGCGGTACCTACAATGAGCAGTTCTTC.

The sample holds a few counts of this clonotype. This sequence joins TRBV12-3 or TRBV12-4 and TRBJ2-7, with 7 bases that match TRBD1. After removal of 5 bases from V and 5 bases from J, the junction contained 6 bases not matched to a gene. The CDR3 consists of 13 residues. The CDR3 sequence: CASSPGQNDEQYF. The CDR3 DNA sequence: TGTGCCAGCAGTCCGGGACAGAACGACGAGCAGTACTTC.

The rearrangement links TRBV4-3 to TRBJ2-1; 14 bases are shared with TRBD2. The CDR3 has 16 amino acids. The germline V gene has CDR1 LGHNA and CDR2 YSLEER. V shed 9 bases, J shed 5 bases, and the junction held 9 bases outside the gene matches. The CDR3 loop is CASSGTSGSIHNEQFF. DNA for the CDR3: TGCGCCAGTAGCGGGACTAGCGGGAGTATCCACAATGAGCAGTTCTTC.

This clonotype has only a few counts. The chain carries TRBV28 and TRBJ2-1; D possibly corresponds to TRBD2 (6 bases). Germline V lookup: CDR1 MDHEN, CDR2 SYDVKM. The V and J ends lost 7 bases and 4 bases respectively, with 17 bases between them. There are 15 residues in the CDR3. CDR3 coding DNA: TGTGCCAGCATCACCCAGGAGGGACGGTACAATGAGCAGTTCTTC. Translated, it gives CASITQEGRYNEQFF.

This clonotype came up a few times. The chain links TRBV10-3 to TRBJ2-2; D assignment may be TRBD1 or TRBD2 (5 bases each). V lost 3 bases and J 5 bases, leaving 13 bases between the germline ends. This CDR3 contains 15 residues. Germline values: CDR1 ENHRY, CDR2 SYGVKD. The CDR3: CAISEERGLTGELFF. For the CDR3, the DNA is TGTGCCATCAGTGAAGAGAGGGGTTTGACCGGGGAGCTGTTTTTT.

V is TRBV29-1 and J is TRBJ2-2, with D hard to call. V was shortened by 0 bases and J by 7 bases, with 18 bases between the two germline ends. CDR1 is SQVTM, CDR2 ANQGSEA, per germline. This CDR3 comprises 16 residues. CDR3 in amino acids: CSVEEPRRNSLGELFF. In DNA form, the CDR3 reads TGCAGCGTTGAAGAACCTCGGCGTAATAGTCTCGGGGAGCTGTTTTTT.

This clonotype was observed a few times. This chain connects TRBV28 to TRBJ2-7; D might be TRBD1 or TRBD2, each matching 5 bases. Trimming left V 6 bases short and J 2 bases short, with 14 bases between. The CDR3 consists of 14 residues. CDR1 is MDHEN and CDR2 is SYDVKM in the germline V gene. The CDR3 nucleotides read TGTGCCAGCAGCTCCGGGACGCCGCCCTACGAGCAGTACTTC. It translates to CASSSGTPPYEQYF.

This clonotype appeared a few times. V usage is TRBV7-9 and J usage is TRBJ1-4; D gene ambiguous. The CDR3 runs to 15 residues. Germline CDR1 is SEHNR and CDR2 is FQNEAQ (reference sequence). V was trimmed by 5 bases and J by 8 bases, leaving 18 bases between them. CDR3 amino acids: CASSLDGLAGEKLFF. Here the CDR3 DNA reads TGTGCCAGCAGCCTAGACGGATTAGCGGGAGAAAAACTGTTTTTT.

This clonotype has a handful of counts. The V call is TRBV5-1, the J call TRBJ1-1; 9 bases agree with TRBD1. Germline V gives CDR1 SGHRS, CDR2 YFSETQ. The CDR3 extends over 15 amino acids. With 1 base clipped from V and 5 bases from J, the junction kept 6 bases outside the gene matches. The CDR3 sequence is CASSLRLGQGTEAFF. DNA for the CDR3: TGCGCCAGCAGCTTGAGGCTGGGACAGGGTACTGAAGCTTTCTTT. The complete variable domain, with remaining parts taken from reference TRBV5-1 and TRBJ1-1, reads KAGVTQTPRYLIKTRGQQVTLSCSPISGHRSVSWYQQTPGQGLQFLFEYFSETQRNKGNFPGRFSGRQFSNSRSEMNVSTLELGDSALYLCASSLRLGQGTEAFFGQGTRLTVV.

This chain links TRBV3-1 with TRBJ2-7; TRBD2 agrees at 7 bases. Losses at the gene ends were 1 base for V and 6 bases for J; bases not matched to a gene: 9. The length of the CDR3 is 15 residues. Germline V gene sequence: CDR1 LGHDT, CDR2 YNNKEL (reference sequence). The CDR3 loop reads CASSQVGGGPLEQYF. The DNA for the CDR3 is TGTGCCAGCAGCCAAGTGGGGGGAGGGCCGCTCGAGCAGTACTTC.

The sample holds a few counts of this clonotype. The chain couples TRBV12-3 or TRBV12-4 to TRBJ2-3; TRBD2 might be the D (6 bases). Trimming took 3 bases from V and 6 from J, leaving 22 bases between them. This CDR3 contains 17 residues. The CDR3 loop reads CASSFTLAGSLHDTQYF. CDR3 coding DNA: TGTGCCAGCAGTTTCACTCTGGCGGGAAGTTTACACGATACGCAGTATTTT.

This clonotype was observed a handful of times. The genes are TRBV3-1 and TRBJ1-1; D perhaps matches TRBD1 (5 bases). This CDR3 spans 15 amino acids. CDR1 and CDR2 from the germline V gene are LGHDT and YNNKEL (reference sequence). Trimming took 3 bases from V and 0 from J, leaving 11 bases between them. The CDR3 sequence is CASSQGQIMNTEAFF. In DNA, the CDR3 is TGTGCCAGCAGCCAGGGGCAAATCATGAACACTGAAGCTTTCTTT.

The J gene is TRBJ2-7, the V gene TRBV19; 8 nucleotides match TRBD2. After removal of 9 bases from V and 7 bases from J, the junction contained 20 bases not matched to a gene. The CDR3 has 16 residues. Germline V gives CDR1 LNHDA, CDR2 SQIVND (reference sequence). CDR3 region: CASALVLPAGVREQYF. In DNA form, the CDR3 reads TGTGCCAGCGCGCTAGTATTACCAGCGGGAGTGCGGGAGCAGTACTTC.

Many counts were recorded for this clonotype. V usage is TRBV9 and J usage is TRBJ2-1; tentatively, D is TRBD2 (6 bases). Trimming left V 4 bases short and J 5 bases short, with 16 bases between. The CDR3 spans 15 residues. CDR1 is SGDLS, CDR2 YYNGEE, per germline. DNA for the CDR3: TGTGCCAGCAGCCCCCGGGTTGGGAGGAACAATGAGCAGTTCTTC. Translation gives CASSPRVGRNNEQFF. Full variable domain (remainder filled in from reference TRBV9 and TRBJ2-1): DSGVTQTPKHLITATGQRVTLRCSPRSGDLSVYWYQQSLDQGLQFLIQYYNGEERAKGNILERFSAQQFPDLHSELNLSSLELGDSALYFCASSPRVGRNNEQFFGPGTRLTVL.

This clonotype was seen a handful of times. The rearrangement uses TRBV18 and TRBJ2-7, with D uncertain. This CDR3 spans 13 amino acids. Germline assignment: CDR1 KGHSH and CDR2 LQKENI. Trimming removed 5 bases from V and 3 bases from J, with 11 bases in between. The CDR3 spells CASSSLPDYEQYF. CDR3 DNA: TGTGCCAGCTCATCCTTGCCGGACTACGAGCAGTACTTC. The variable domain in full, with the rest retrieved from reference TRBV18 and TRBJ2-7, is NAGVMQNPRHLVRRRGQEARLRCSPMKGHSHVYWYRQLPEEGLKFMVYLQKENIIDESGMPKERFSAEFPKEGPSILRIQQVVRGDSAAYFCASSSLPDYEQYFGPGTRLTVT.

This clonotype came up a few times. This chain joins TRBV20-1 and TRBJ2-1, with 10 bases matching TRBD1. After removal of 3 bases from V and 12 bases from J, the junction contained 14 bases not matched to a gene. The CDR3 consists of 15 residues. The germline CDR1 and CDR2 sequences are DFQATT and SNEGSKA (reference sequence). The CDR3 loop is CSASSGTGAVGGQFF. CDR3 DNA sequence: TGCAGTGCTAGTTCAGGGACAGGGGCGGTAGGTGGGCAGTTCTTC.

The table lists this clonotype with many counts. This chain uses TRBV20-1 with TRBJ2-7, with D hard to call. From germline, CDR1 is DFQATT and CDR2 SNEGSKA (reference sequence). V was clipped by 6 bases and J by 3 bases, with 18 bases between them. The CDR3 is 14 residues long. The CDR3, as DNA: TGCAGTGCCAGCTCTCGGGCGGCTGACTACGAGCAGTACTTC. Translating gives CSASSRAADYEQYF.

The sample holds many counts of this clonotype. CDR3 DNA sequence: TGTGCCAGCAGGGGCCGACGAGAGACCCAGTACTTC. It is translated as CASRGRRETQYF. The rearrangement links TRBV7-2 to TRBJ2-5; D not resolved. The CDR3 totals 12 residues. Trimming pared 6 bases from V and 4 bases from J, leaving 9 bases between. Germline CDR1 and CDR2: SGHTA and FQGNSA.